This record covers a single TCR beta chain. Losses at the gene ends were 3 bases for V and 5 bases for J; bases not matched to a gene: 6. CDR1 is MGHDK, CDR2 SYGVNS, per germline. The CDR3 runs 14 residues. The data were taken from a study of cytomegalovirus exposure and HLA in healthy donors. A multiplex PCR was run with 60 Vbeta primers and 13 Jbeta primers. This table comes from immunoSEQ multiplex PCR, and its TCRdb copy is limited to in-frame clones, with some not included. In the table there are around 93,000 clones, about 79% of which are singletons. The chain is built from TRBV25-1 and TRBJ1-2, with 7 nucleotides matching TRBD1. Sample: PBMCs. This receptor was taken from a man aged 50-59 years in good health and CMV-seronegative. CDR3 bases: TGTGCCAGCAGTGAGCGCGGGACAGCGTATGGCTACACCTTC. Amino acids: CASSERGTAYGYTF.